Listed below are T cell receptor beta chains from one sample, sequenced in a study of cytomegalovirus exposure and HLA in healthy donors. The data were produced by immunoSEQ multiplex PCR, yet TCRdb's version contains in-frame clones alone and is incomplete. The table shows roughly 180,000 clones, with around 76% occurring only once. The sequenced sample consisted of PBMCs. Source of these receptors: a young woman in good health and CMV-seropositive. The CDR3 runs from the conserved cysteine through the conserved F or W. Each record gives: clone size, D gene, J gene, V gene, CDR3 DNA, CDR3 protein. The D gene is left open where the match is weak. Where a row states a size, it is once, few, many or the class of an expanded clone; other rows omit it.

clone_size: -; d_call: TRBD2; j_call: TRBJ2-3; v_call: TRBV2; cdr3_nt: TGTGCCAGCAGTGAATCCGGACTAGCGGGGCTGGTAGATACGCAGTATTTT; cdr3_aa: CASSESGLAGLVDTQYF
clone_size: -; d_call: -; j_call: TRBJ1-1; v_call: TRBV5-5; cdr3_nt: TGTGCCAGCAGCCCACACTCAACAGGGCCCCTGAAGCACACTGAAGCTTTCTTT; cdr3_aa: CASSPHSTGPLKHTEAFF
clone_size: -; d_call: -; j_call: TRBJ1-4; v_call: TRBV7-9; cdr3_nt: TGTGCCAGCAGCCCTGAAGCAGGGACTAATGAAAAACTGTTTTTT; cdr3_aa: CASSPEAGTNEKLFF
clone_size: -; d_call: -; j_call: TRBJ1-3; v_call: TRBV6-1; cdr3_nt: TGTGCCAGCAGTGTAAGTGCTGGCGGGAGCTCTGGAAACACCATATATTTT; cdr3_aa: CASSVSAGGSSGNTIYF
clone_size: -; d_call: -; j_call: TRBJ1-6; v_call: TRBV11-2; cdr3_nt: TGTGCCAGCAGCCCGATAAGGGAGCGCAAAAGACACTTT; cdr3_aa: CASSPIRERKRHF
clone_size: -; d_call: -; j_call: TRBJ1-6; v_call: TRBV28; cdr3_nt: TGTGCCAGCAGCCTCGGGGGGCGGCGAAGCTCCTATAATTCACCCCTCCACTTT; cdr3_aa: CASSLGGRRSSYNSPLHF
clone_size: few; d_call: TRBD1; j_call: TRBJ1-2; v_call: TRBV18; cdr3_nt: TGTGCCAGCTCACCACCGGGACAGGGGAGAGGCTACACCTTC; cdr3_aa: CASSPPGQGRGYTF
clone_size: -; d_call: TRBD1; j_call: TRBJ2-3; v_call: TRBV11-2; cdr3_nt: TGTGCCAGCAGCTCCCGGGACAGACTTCCAGATACGCAGTATTTT; cdr3_aa: CASSSRDRLPDTQYF
clone_size: -; d_call: TRBD1; j_call: TRBJ2-7; v_call: TRBV7-2; cdr3_nt: TGTGCCAGCAGCTTAGAGACAGGGGGCTACGAGCAGTACTTC; cdr3_aa: CASSLETGGYEQYF
clone_size: few; d_call: TRBD1; j_call: TRBJ1-5; v_call: TRBV19; cdr3_nt: TGTGCCAGTAAACAGGGGGGGACAGGCAATCAGCCCCAGCATTTT; cdr3_aa: CASKQGGTGNQPQHF
clone_size: -; d_call: -; j_call: TRBJ1-5; v_call: TRBV9; cdr3_nt: TGTGCCAGCAGCCTCCAGGGAGGGGTTCAGCCCCAGCATTTT; cdr3_aa: CASSLQGGVQPQHF
clone_size: -; d_call: TRBD2; j_call: TRBJ2-3; v_call: TRBV5-1; cdr3_nt: TGCGCCAGCAGCACTCTACTAGCGGGGGGCGTAGATACGCAGTATTTT; cdr3_aa: CASSTLLAGGVDTQYF
clone_size: -; d_call: -; j_call: TRBJ1-2; v_call: TRBV6-5; cdr3_nt: TGTGCCAGCAGTTTACAGTCGGCCTATGGCTACACCTTC; cdr3_aa: CASSLQSAYGYTF
clone_size: few; d_call: TRBD1; j_call: TRBJ1-2; v_call: TRBV7-9; cdr3_nt: TGTGCCAGCAGCTCCCCCAGACAGGGTCTCGGTGGCTACACCTTC; cdr3_aa: CASSSPRQGLGGYTF
clone_size: -; d_call: -; j_call: TRBJ2-2; v_call: TRBV6-5; cdr3_nt: TGTGCCAGCAGTAGACAGAACACCGGGGAGCTGTTTTTT; cdr3_aa: CASSRQNTGELFF
clone_size: -; d_call: -; j_call: TRBJ1-2; v_call: TRBV27; cdr3_nt: TGTGCCAGCAGTTTTCGGGGGAACTATGGCTACACCTTC; cdr3_aa: CASSFRGNYGYTF
clone_size: once; d_call: TRBD2; j_call: TRBJ2-3; v_call: TRBV5-1; cdr3_nt: TGCGCCAGCAGCTTGGTTGGGAGGGAAGGCACAGATACGCAGTATTTT; cdr3_aa: CASSLVGREGTDTQYF
clone_size: -; d_call: -; j_call: TRBJ1-5; v_call: TRBV28; cdr3_nt: TGTGCCACCGCGGACAAATTCAATCAGCCCCAGCATTTT; cdr3_aa: CATADKFNQPQHF
clone_size: -; d_call: TRBD1; j_call: TRBJ2-1; v_call: TRBV9; cdr3_nt: TGTGCCAGCAGCGGAGGGGACAGGGGGCATAATGAGCAGTTCTTC; cdr3_aa: CASSGGDRGHNEQFF
clone_size: -; d_call: -; j_call: TRBJ2-7; v_call: TRBV15; cdr3_nt: TGTGCCACCAGCAGAGATGGAGGCATAAACTTCGACGAGCAGTACTTC; cdr3_aa: CATSRDGGINFDEQYF
clone_size: -; d_call: -; j_call: TRBJ2-7; v_call: TRBV5-6; cdr3_nt: TGTGCCAGCAGCTTTGACAGGCTCCTCTCCTACGAGCAGTACTTC; cdr3_aa: CASSFDRLLSYEQYF
clone_size: -; d_call: TRBD1; j_call: TRBJ2-5; v_call: TRBV19; cdr3_nt: TGTGCCAGTAGAAATCGGGGACAGGGTAGAGAGACCCAGTACTTC; cdr3_aa: CASRNRGQGRETQYF
clone_size: -; d_call: TRBD1; j_call: TRBJ2-7; v_call: TRBV7-9; cdr3_nt: TGTGCCAGCAGCTCGCGAGCCGGGACAGCCTACGAGCAGTACTTC; cdr3_aa: CASSSRAGTAYEQYF
clone_size: -; d_call: TRBD2; j_call: TRBJ2-1; v_call: TRBV5-1; cdr3_nt: TGCGCCAGCAGCATAACCAGCGGGGGGGCCTGGAATGAGCAGTTCTTC; cdr3_aa: CASSITSGGAWNEQFF
clone_size: once; d_call: -; j_call: TRBJ2-4; v_call: TRBV7-6; cdr3_nt: TGTGCCAGCAGCTTTACGGGTCGGCGGAGGAAGAGGACCGAAATCGAAAACATTCAGTACTTC; cdr3_aa: CASSFTGRRRKRTEIENIQYF
clone_size: -; d_call: -; j_call: TRBJ2-7; v_call: TRBV7-9; cdr3_nt: TGTGCCAGCAGCCGGGGAGGGGGCTACGAGCAGTACTTC; cdr3_aa: CASSRGGGYEQYF
clone_size: -; d_call: -; j_call: TRBJ2-7; v_call: TRBV19; cdr3_nt: TGTGCCAGTAGTATTGCGGGTGAGCAGTACTTC; cdr3_aa: CASSIAGEQYF
clone_size: -; d_call: -; j_call: TRBJ1-3; v_call: TRBV15; cdr3_nt: TGTGCCACCAGCCCGGCGGCAGGGAACCCTGGAAACACCATATATTTT; cdr3_aa: CATSPAAGNPGNTIYF
clone_size: -; d_call: TRBD1; j_call: TRBJ2-7; v_call: TRBV6-1; cdr3_nt: TGTGCCGCAAGGGGAGGGACAGGGCTTTACGAGCAGTACTTC; cdr3_aa: CAARGGTGLYEQYF
clone_size: few; d_call: TRBD2; j_call: TRBJ2-3; v_call: TRBV7-9; cdr3_nt: TGTGCCAGCGTCTTGGGGGGCGGGGGGGCCCCTACGCAGTATTTT; cdr3_aa: CASVLGGGGAPTQYF
clone_size: -; d_call: TRBD1; j_call: TRBJ1-2; v_call: TRBV11-2; cdr3_nt: TGTGCCGGCAGCCAATTACAGGGGGCTAACTATGGCTACACCTTC; cdr3_aa: CAGSQLQGANYGYTF
clone_size: few; d_call: TRBD2; j_call: TRBJ2-2; v_call: TRBV4-3; cdr3_nt: TGCGCCAGCAGGGCTAGCGGGGGCAACCCCGGGGAGCTGTTTTTT; cdr3_aa: CASRASGGNPGELFF
clone_size: -; d_call: -; j_call: TRBJ1-3; v_call: TRBV12-5; cdr3_nt: TGTGCTAGTGGGAAAACTACCCGGGACATCCTTCGCCCCTCTGGAAACACCATATATTTT; cdr3_aa: CASGKTTRDILRPSGNTIYF
clone_size: few; d_call: -; j_call: TRBJ2-5; v_call: TRBV27; cdr3_nt: TGTGCCAGCAAGCGTGAGGGTTCGGGCAAGGAGACCCAGTACTTC; cdr3_aa: CASKREGSGKETQYF
clone_size: -; d_call: -; j_call: TRBJ1-3; v_call: TRBV19; cdr3_nt: TGTGCCAGTACCGCGGACACCATCTCTGGAAACACCATATATTTT; cdr3_aa: CASTADTISGNTIYF
clone_size: -; d_call: TRBD2; j_call: TRBJ2-1; v_call: TRBV7-9; cdr3_nt: TGTGCCAGCAGTTTGACTAGCGGGTCAGGCAATGAGCAGTTCTTC; cdr3_aa: CASSLTSGSGNEQFF
clone_size: -; d_call: TRBD2; j_call: TRBJ2-7; v_call: TRBV11-3; cdr3_nt: TGTGCCAGCAGCTCAACGACTAGCGGGGGGACCATCTCCTACGAGCAGTACTTC; cdr3_aa: CASSSTTSGGTISYEQYF
clone_size: once; d_call: -; j_call: TRBJ1-1; v_call: TRBV19; cdr3_nt: TGTGCCAGTAGCGACAGAGGAACTGAAGCTTTCTTT; cdr3_aa: CASSDRGTEAFF
clone_size: once; d_call: TRBD1; j_call: TRBJ1-1; v_call: TRBV2; cdr3_nt: TGTGCCAGCAGTGAACCGGGACAGGGGTACACTGAAGCTTTCTTT; cdr3_aa: CASSEPGQGYTEAFF
clone_size: -; d_call: TRBD2; j_call: TRBJ2-3; v_call: TRBV7-3; cdr3_nt: TGTGCCAGCAGCTTAGGGCTAGCGGGGGGCACAGATACGCAGTATTTT; cdr3_aa: CASSLGLAGGTDTQYF
clone_size: -; d_call: TRBD1; j_call: TRBJ2-3; v_call: TRBV28; cdr3_nt: TGTGCCAGCAGTAGGGGACAGGGAGGCACAGATACGCAGTATTTT; cdr3_aa: CASSRGQGGTDTQYF
clone_size: -; d_call: -; j_call: TRBJ1-5; v_call: TRBV19; cdr3_nt: TGTGCCAGTAGCTTGACAGACAATCAGCCCCAGCATTTT; cdr3_aa: CASSLTDNQPQHF
clone_size: -; d_call: TRBD2; j_call: TRBJ2-2; v_call: TRBV11-2; cdr3_nt: TGTGCCAGCAGCTCGCCACGGACTAGCGGGGGGGCTAACACCGGGGAGCTGTTTTTT; cdr3_aa: CASSSPRTSGGANTGELFF
clone_size: -; d_call: TRBD2; j_call: TRBJ2-7; v_call: TRBV5-1; cdr3_nt: TGCGCCAGCAGCTTGAGCGGGGCACAGCAGTACTTC; cdr3_aa: CASSLSGAQQYF
clone_size: once; d_call: TRBD1; j_call: TRBJ1-4; v_call: TRBV29-1; cdr3_nt: TGCAGCGTTGAGGGTTTGGACAGGGGAAAACTGTTTTTT; cdr3_aa: CSVEGLDRGKLFF
clone_size: few; d_call: TRBD2; j_call: TRBJ2-7; v_call: TRBV9; cdr3_nt: TGTGCCAGCAGCCCGGGGGGTTTCAACGAGCAGTACTTC; cdr3_aa: CASSPGGFNEQYF
clone_size: few; d_call: TRBD1; j_call: TRBJ2-5; v_call: TRBV5-1; cdr3_nt: TGCGCCAGCAGCTTTGGACAGGTGTACCAAGAGACCCAGTACTTC; cdr3_aa: CASSFGQVYQETQYF
clone_size: few; d_call: -; j_call: TRBJ1-5; v_call: TRBV19; cdr3_nt: TGTGCCAGTAGTATCTCTTTGAATCAGCCCCAGCATTTT; cdr3_aa: CASSISLNQPQHF
clone_size: -; d_call: TRBD1; j_call: TRBJ2-1; v_call: TRBV9; cdr3_nt: TGTGCCAGCAGCGTAGCTCCGGGACAGACCTACAATGAGCAGTTCTTC; cdr3_aa: CASSVAPGQTYNEQFF
clone_size: -; d_call: TRBD1; j_call: TRBJ1-1; v_call: TRBV6-6; cdr3_nt: TGTGCCAGCAGTCTCCGGACAGGGAGATTTCGAGAAGCTTTCTTT; cdr3_aa: CASSLRTGRFREAFF
clone_size: -; d_call: -; j_call: TRBJ1-3; v_call: TRBV5-6; cdr3_nt: TGTGCCAGCAGCTTGACCGGCAGGGAAAGGGGAAACACCATATATTTT; cdr3_aa: CASSLTGRERGNTIYF
clone_size: -; d_call: TRBD1; j_call: TRBJ1-6; v_call: TRBV5-1; cdr3_nt: TGCGCCAGCAGCTTGGGGGCAGGGGGTTCACCCCTCCACTTT; cdr3_aa: CASSLGAGGSPLHF
clone_size: -; d_call: TRBD1; j_call: TRBJ1-5; v_call: TRBV27; cdr3_nt: TGTGCCAGCAGTTTGCAGGGGGATTACAATCAGCCCCAGCATTTT; cdr3_aa: CASSLQGDYNQPQHF
clone_size: -; d_call: TRBD1; j_call: TRBJ1-5; v_call: TRBV2; cdr3_nt: TGTGCCAGCAGTATGCAAGGGACAGGAAATCAGCCCCAGCATTTT; cdr3_aa: CASSMQGTGNQPQHF
clone_size: -; d_call: TRBD1; j_call: TRBJ1-6; v_call: TRBV27; cdr3_nt: TGTGCCAGCAGTTTACGCCCGGGACAGGGAGTGTCCCTCCACTTT; cdr3_aa: CASSLRPGQGVSLHF